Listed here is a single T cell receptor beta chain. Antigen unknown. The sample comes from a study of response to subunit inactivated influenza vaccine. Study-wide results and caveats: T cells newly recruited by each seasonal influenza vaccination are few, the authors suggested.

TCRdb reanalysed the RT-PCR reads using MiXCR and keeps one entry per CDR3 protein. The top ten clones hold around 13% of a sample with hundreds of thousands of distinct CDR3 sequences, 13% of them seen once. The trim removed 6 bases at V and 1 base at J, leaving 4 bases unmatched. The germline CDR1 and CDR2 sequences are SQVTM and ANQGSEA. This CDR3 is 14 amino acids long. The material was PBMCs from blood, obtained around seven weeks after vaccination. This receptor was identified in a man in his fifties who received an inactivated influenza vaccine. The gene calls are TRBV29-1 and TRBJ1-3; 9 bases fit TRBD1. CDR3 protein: CSVIGQGSGNTIYF. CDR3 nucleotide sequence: TGCAGCGTGATCGGACAGGGGTCTGGAAACACCATATATTTT.